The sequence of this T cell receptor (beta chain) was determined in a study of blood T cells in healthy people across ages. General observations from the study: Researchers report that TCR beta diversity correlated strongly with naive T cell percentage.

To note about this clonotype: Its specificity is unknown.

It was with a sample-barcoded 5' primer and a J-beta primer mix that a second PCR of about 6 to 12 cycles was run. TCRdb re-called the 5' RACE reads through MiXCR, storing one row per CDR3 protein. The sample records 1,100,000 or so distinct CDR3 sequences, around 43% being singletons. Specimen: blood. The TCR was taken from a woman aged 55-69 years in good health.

The CDR3: CASRRGKNEQFF. CDR3 coding DNA: TGTGCCAGCCGGCGGGGGAAGAATGAGCAGTTCTTC. V is TRBV28 and J is TRBJ2-1; 7 bases line up with TRBD2. This CDR3 is built from 12 residues. V lost 8 bases and J lost 7; bases outside the gene matches: 5. The germline gives CDR1 MDHEN, CDR2 SYDVKM.